This T cell receptor beta chain was identified during a study of blood T cell repertoires in COVID-19. The CDR3 runs to 13 residues. The germline gives CDR1 MNHNY, CDR2 SVGAGI (reference sequence). The V end was cut by 4 bases, the J end by 8 bases, with 9 bases between. The data were produced by immunoSEQ multiplex PCR, yet TCRdb's version contains in-frame clones alone and is incomplete. The sample consists of 200,000 to 300,000 clones, 75% to 85% of them appearing once. The specimen sequenced was peripheral blood. The origin of this receptor is a human donor in a cohort sampled during active COVID-19. This sequence joins TRBV6-6 and TRBJ1-6; D gene ambiguous. The CDR3: CASSSLGDSPLHF. Written as DNA, the CDR3 is TGTGCCAGCAGTTCCCTCGGGGATTCACCCCTCCACTTT.